One and the same sample provided the 20 T cell receptor beta chains below, sequenced in a study of beta chain features in type 1 diabetes (dated by TCRdb to between 2017 and 2018). Their antigen targets remain unknown. The full study reports these points: In all four CD4+ subsets, TCRB CDR3 length was moderately but significantly shorter in type 1 diabetes patients.

The library was generated by the immunoSEQ multiplex PCR assay. The High Capacity cDNA Reverse Transcription Kit was used to reverse transcribe all of the isolated RNA, meaning that expressed TCRB transcripts were what got sequenced. The immuneACCESS repertoire file appears here via TCRdb, limited to in-frame rearrangements. These files lack a portion of the clones; in checked studies, under half of the deficit traces to unresolved V genes, and the cause of the others is not known. Here the sample has hundreds of thousands of clones; approximately 15% occur a single time. The ten largest clones capture around 0.015% of the sample. Material: naive CD4+ T cells from blood. The cell subset or site label for this specimen denotes: true naive CD4+ T cells. These receptor sequences come from a man aged 18 to 30 with type 1 diabetes.

The chain combines TRBV9 with TRBJ2-7; 13 bases fit TRBD2. J lost 5 bases, V lost 4 bases, and 6 bases had no gene match. In germline, CDR1 is SGDLS, CDR2 YYNGEE. The CDR3 loop spans 15 amino acids. CDR3 residues: CASSPGLAGYDEQYF. The CDR3, as DNA: TGTGCCAGCAGCCCGGGACTAGCGGGATATGACGAGCAGTACTTC.

In its sample, this clone was seen a few times. V gene TRBV19 combines with J gene TRBJ1-5, with 8 bases fitting TRBD1. The CDR3 runs to 13 residues. The V gene end was trimmed by 7 bases and the J gene end by 6 bases; junction bases not matched to a gene: 5. Germline assignment: CDR1 LNHDA and CDR2 SQIVND (reference sequence). CDR3 bases: TGTGCCAGTACCCGGACAGGGCCTCAGCCCCAGCATTTT. It codes for CASTRTGPQPQHF.

This clone was picked up a small number of times. The chain uses TRBV23-1 and TRBJ1-5; 9 bases are shared with TRBD1. TRBV23-1 is labeled an ORF, and its function is uncertain. V dropped 9 bases and J dropped 6; count of bases not matched to a gene: 6. This CDR3 comprises 13 residues. This CDR3 reads CARLGQGLQPQHF. In nucleotides, the CDR3 is TGCGCCAGACTAGGACAGGGGCTTCAGCCCCAGCATTTT.

This clone was seen only a few times. This chain uses TRBV10-2 with TRBJ1-2; D gene ambiguous. This CDR3 region has 12 residues. V lost 4 bases to trimming and J lost 8 bases, with 11 bases between them. CDR1 and CDR2 (germline): WSHSY, SAAADI. For the CDR3, the DNA is TGCGCCAGCAGTGTGGACTTGGGGGGCTACACCTTC. It specifies CASSVDLGGYTF.

This sequence joins TRBV6-5 and TRBJ2-3, with TRBD2 as a possible D gene (6 bases). V was pared by 0 bases and J by 4 bases, with 14 bases between. This CDR3 is 16 amino acids long. The germline gives CDR1 MNHEY, CDR2 SVGAGI. CDR3 in DNA: TGTGCCAGCAGTTACTCGGGGCGGGACGTCTCAGATACGCAGTATTTT. Its protein product is CASSYSGRDVSDTQYF.

The V gene is TRBV7-6, the J gene TRBJ2-1; a possible D gene is TRBD1 (6 bases). The CDR3 is 12 residues long. Trimming took off 2 bases at V and 15 bases at J, with 14 bases between the two ends. The V gene's germline CDR1 is SGHVS and CDR2 FNYEAQ. Here the CDR3 reads CASSLLTGRPFF. Here the CDR3 DNA reads TGTGCCAGCAGCTTACTCACAGGGCGCCCGTTCTTC.

In its sample, this clone was seen a few times. The genes are TRBV7-9 and TRBJ2-5, with TRBD2 matching 13 bases. Trimming took 1 base from V and 4 from J; bases not matched to a gene: 9. Germline V gives CDR1 SEHNR, CDR2 FQNEAQ (reference sequence). This CDR3 has 18 residues. CDR3 sequence: CASSLDTSGRALSETQYF. For the CDR3, the DNA is TGTGCCAGCAGCTTAGACACTAGCGGGAGGGCCTTATCAGAGACCCAGTACTTC.

This clone was seen a handful of times. V gene TRBV5-1 combines with J gene TRBJ2-3; 11 nucleotides line up with TRBD1. V shed 2 bases and J 4 bases; nucleotides not matched to a gene: 3. From germline, CDR1 is SGHRS and CDR2 YFSETQ. The CDR3 loop spans 15 amino acids. The CDR3: CASSFRDRGADTQYF. In DNA form, the CDR3 reads TGCGCCAGCAGCTTCCGGGACAGGGGGGCAGATACGCAGTATTTT.

V and J are TRBV2 and TRBJ2-3; 14 bases map to TRBD2. V gave up 4 bases and J gave up 3 bases; unmatched junction bases: 3. CDR3 length: 16 amino acids. Germline CDR1 is SNHLY and CDR2 is FYNNEI. The CDR3 DNA follows: TGTGCCAGCAGTGGACTAGCGGGAGGGGGAACAGATACGCAGTATTTT. Encoded protein: CASSGLAGGGTDTQYF.

The V and J genes are TRBV7-9 and TRBJ2-7, with 10 nucleotides matching TRBD1. Germline V CDR1 and CDR2: SEHNR, FQNEAQ (reference sequence). V lost 5 bases to trimming and J lost 0 bases; unmatched junction nucleotides: 1. This CDR3 comprises 14 residues. CDR3 sequence: CASSGQGDSYEQYF. In nucleotides, the CDR3 is TGTGCCAGCAGCGGACAGGGGGACTCCTACGAGCAGTACTTC.

This chain links TRBV30 with TRBJ1-1; D is undetermined. The CDR3 sequence is 12 residues long. Germline V gives CDR1 GTSNPN, CDR2 SVGIG (reference sequence). V was cut by 5 bases and J by 5 bases, with 12 bases left in between. The CDR3 nucleotides read TGTGCCTGGCTTCGGGCGGGGACTGAAGCTTTCTTT. As protein: CAWLRAGTEAFF.

The V and J genes are TRBV5-1 and TRBJ2-3, with 13 bases that match TRBD2. This CDR3 comprises 17 residues. With 4 bases clipped from V and 1 base from J, the junction kept 6 bases outside the gene matches. Per germline, CDR1 SGHRS and CDR2 YFSETQ. The CDR3 DNA is TGCGCCAGCAGCCCGTGGACTAGCGGGGGCCGCACAGATACGCAGTATTTT. Encoded protein: CASSPWTSGGRTDTQYF. The full variable domain, rest sourced from reference TRBV5-1 and TRBJ2-3, is KAGVTQTPRYLIKTRGQQVTLSCSPISGHRSVSWYQQTPGQGLQFLFEYFSETQRNKGNFPGRFSGRQFSNSRSEMNVSTLELGDSALYLCASSPWTSGGRTDTQYFGPGTRLTVL.

The chain uses TRBV5-1 and TRBJ1-2; 7 nucleotides agree with TRBD1. CDR3 length: 13 amino acids. CDR1 and CDR2 (germline): SGHRS, YFSETQ. V trimming: 5 bases; J trimming: 5 bases; junction bases outside the gene matches: 6. CDR3 region: CASRETGLYGYTF. The CDR3 DNA follows: TGCGCCAGCAGAGAGACAGGGCTATATGGCTACACCTTC.

The chain uses TRBV5-4 and TRBJ1-2; D unclear. V lost 9 bases and J 5 bases, leaving 17 bases between the germline ends. Germline V gene sequence: CDR1 SGHNT, CDR2 YYREEE (reference sequence). The CDR3 length is 13 residues. The CDR3 sequence is CATTLRLGYGYTF. In nucleotides, the CDR3 is TGTGCCACCACGCTCAGACTAGGGTATGGCTACACCTTC.

This sequence joins TRBV11-2 and TRBJ2-1; 7 nucleotides match TRBD1. The CDR3 totals 16 residues. The germline CDR1 and CDR2 sequences are SGHAT and FQNNGV. J lost 0 bases, V lost 7 bases, and 9 bases had no gene match. This CDR3 reads CASILRWDSSYNEQFF. The CDR3 DNA is TGTGCCAGCATCCTTCGGTGGGACAGCTCCTACAATGAGCAGTTCTTC. Full variable domain (missing parts from reference TRBV11-2 and TRBJ2-1): EAGVAQSPRYKIIEKRQSVAFWCNPISGHATLYWYQQILGQGPKLLIQFQNNGVVDDSQLPKDRFSAERLKGVDSTLKIQPAKLEDSAVYLCASILRWDSSYNEQFFGPGTRLTVL.

This clone was observed a handful of times. The rearrangement joins TRBV4-1 to TRBJ2-5; 8 bases align to TRBD2. V dropped 0 bases and J dropped 0; count of bases not matched to a gene: 9. The CDR3 is made up of 18 amino acids. Germline V gene data show CDR1 as MGHRA and CDR2 as YSYEKL. CDR3 coding DNA: TGCGCCAGCAGCCAAGAAGGGGGACTAGTCCCGTACCAAGAGACCCAGTACTTC. Its translation: CASSQEGGLVPYQETQYF.

The rearrangement uses TRBV30 and TRBJ1-2, with D possibly TRBD1 on 5 matching bases. CDR3 size: 11 residues. Trimming took off 2 bases at V and 5 bases at J, with 6 bases between the two ends. CDR1 is GTSNPN and CDR2 is SVGIG in the germline V gene (reference sequence). The CDR3 spells CAWSKGYGYTF. The CDR3 DNA reads as TGTGCCTGGAGTAAGGGGTATGGCTACACCTTC.

This chain joins TRBV15 and TRBJ1-1; D ambiguous. The CDR3 spans 14 residues. Germline V lookup: CDR1 LNHNV, CDR2 YYDKDF (reference sequence). Trimming removed 0 bases from V and 6 bases from J, with 11 bases in between. The CDR3 sequence is CATSRDRARAEAFF. The DNA of the CDR3 is TGTGCCACCAGCAGAGATCGCGCGCGGGCTGAAGCTTTCTTT. Using reference TRBV15 and TRBJ1-1 for the parts outside the CDR3, the full variable domain is DAMVIQNPRYQVTQFGKPVTLSCSQTLNHNVMYWYQQKSSQAPKLLFHYYDKDFNNEADTPDNFQSRRPNTSFCFLDIRSPGLGDTAMYLCATSRDRARAEAFFGQGTRLTVV.

The J gene is TRBJ2-3, the V gene TRBV11-3; 7 bases are a match to TRBD1. Losses at the gene ends were 5 bases for V and 2 bases for J; bases not matched to a gene: 7. Germline loops: CDR1 SGHNT, CDR2 YENEEA. CDR3 size: 15 residues. The CDR3 nucleotides are TGTGCCAGCAGCCGACAGGGTGGAGTCACAGATACGCAGTATTTT. As protein: CASSRQGGVTDTQYF.

This clone was seen more than once but under ten times. This chain connects TRBV19 to TRBJ2-1; 14 nucleotides match TRBD2. The CDR3 is 16 amino acids. After removal of 4 bases from V and 7 bases from J, the junction contained 6 bases not matched to a gene. Germline CDR1 is LNHDA and CDR2 is SQIVND (reference sequence). This CDR3 reads CASSTMTSGRVNEQFF. CDR3 bases: TGTGCCAGTAGTACGATGACTAGCGGGAGGGTGAATGAGCAGTTCTTC.